This T cell receptor (beta chain) was sequenced in a study of a mutant IDH1 vaccine in newly diagnosed glioma. The overall study: Of the patients given treatment, about 62% were male and about 40% were female, and a mean age of roughly 40 years was recorded. Most patients had radiochemotherapy with temozolomide before enrollment; others had one alone.

Findings and limits, study-wide: The study observed vaccine-induced immune responses in roughly 95% of patients. Pseudoprogression seemingly bore no relation to changes in top peripheral T cell clonotypes.

As regards this clone: Its specificity is not known.

Measured with immunoSEQ multiplex PCR; TCRdb has only the in-frame clones, and not every one. The sample has tens of thousands of clones, more than 80% seen once. The time point was: baseline, week 1 (first vaccination visit). Treatment of the sample: pre-vaccination baseline after standard-of-care therapy. The source was PBMCs, collected from a glioma patient treated with radiotherapy, temozolomide or both. The sequence derives from a man aged 18 to 35 with glioma.

CDR3 DNA: TGTGCCAGCAGCTTAAGGGGGGTACGCCCAGCCTATAATTCACCCCTCCACTTT. Translation gives CASSLRGVRPAYNSPLHF. The rearrangement links TRBV7-2 to TRBJ1-6; tentatively, D is TRBD1 (6 bases). CDR3 size: 18 residues. Deletions cut 2 bases from V and 2 bases from J, with 16 bases between. Germline assignment: CDR1 SGHTA and CDR2 FQGNSA.